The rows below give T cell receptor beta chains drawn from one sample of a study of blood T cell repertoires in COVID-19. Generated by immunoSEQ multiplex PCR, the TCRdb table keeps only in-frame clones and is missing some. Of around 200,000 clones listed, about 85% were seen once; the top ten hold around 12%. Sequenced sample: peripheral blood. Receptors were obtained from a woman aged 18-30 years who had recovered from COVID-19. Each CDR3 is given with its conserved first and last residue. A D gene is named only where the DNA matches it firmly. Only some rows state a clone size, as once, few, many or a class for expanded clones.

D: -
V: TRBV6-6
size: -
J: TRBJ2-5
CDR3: CASSYSGRETQYF
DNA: TGTGCCAGCAGTTACTCGGGGCGGGAGACCCAGTACTTC

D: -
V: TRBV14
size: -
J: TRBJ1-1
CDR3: CASSQDEGRYTEAFF
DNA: TGTGCCAGCAGCCAAGACGAGGGCCGCTACACTGAAGCTTTCTTT

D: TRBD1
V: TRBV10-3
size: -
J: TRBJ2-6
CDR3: CAIRRDRVISGANVLTF
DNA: TGTGCCATCAGGCGGGACAGGGTGATCTCTGGGGCCAACGTCCTGACTTTC

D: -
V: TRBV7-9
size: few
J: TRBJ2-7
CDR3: CASSLAQGYEQYF
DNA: TGTGCCAGCAGCTTAGCACAGGGCTACGAGCAGTACTTC

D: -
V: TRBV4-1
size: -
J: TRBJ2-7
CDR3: CASKGRVDEQYF
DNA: TGCGCCAGCAAAGGCAGGGTGGACGAGCAGTACTTC

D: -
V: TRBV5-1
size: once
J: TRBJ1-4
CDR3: CASSSGASSTNEKLFF
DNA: TGCGCCAGCAGCTCAGGGGCCTCTTCTACTAATGAAAAACTGTTTTTT

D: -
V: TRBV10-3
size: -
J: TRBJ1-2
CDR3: CAISLSSPNNYGYTF
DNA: TGTGCCATCAGCCTAAGCTCACCGAATAACTATGGCTACACCTTC

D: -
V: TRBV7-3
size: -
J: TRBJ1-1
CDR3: CASSLIRTVQNTEAFF
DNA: TGTGCCAGCAGCCTTATACGGACAGTGCAGAACACTGAAGCTTTCTTT

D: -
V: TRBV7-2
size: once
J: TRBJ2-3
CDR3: CASTSYLTPESDTQYF
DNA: TGTGCCAGCACCTCCTATCTAACCCCGGAGTCAGATACGCAGTATTTT

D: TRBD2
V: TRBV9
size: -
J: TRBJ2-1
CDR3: CASSGSGRGSREQFF
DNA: TGTGCCAGCAGCGGTAGCGGGAGGGGGTCGAGGGAGCAGTTCTTC

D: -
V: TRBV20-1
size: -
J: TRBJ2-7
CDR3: CSALLYEQYF
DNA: TGCAGTGCTCTTCTCTACGAGCAGTACTTC

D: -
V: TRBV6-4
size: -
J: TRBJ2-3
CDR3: CASRLMAGSTDTQYF
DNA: TGTGCCAGCAGGCTAATGGCGGGTTCCACAGATACGCAGTATTTT

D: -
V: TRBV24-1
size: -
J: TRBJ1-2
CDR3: CATSEADFGGYTF
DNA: TGTGCCACCAGTGAGGCGGATTTCGGCGGCTACACCTTC

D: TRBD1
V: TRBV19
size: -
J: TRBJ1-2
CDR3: CASSTPYGTGLPNYGYTF
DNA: TGTGCCAGTAGTACCCCCTACGGGACAGGGCTACCTAACTATGGCTACACCTTC

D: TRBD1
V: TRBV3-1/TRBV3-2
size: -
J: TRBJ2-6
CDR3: CASSRRTGGGANVLTF
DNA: TGTGCCAGCAGCCGCAGGACAGGGGGAGGGGCCAACGTCCTGACTTTC

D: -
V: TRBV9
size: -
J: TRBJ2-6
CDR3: CASKGVGNGANVLTF
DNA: TGTGCCAGCAAGGGGGTTGGCAATGGGGCCAACGTCCTGACTTTC

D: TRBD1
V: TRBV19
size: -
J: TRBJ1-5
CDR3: CASSFGTGLRQPQHF
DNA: TGTGCCAGTAGTTTCGGGACAGGGCTGCGCCAGCCCCAGCATTTT

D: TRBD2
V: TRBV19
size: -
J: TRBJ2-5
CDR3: CASSTGLAGEETQYF
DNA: TGTGCCAGTAGTACGGGACTAGCGGGAGAAGAGACCCAGTACTTC

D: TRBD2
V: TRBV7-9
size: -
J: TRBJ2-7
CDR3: CASSILAGRPYEQYF
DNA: TGTGCCAGCAGCATACTAGCGGGACGACCCTACGAGCAGTACTTC

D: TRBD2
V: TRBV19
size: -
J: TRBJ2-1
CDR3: CASSVRHTGTSGRGPNEQFF
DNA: TGTGCCAGCTCCGTTCGTCATACAGGGACTAGCGGGAGAGGTCCCAATGAGCAGTTCTTC

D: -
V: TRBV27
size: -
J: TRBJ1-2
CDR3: CASSQTGLYGYTF
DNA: TGTGCCAGCAGTCAAACAGGGCTCTATGGCTACACCTTC

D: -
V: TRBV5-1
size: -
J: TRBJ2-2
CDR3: CASSFSYTGELFF
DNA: TGCGCCAGCAGCTTTAGTTACACCGGGGAGCTGTTTTTT

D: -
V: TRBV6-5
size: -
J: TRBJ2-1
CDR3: CASSPPGVPFIEQFF
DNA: TGTGCCAGCAGTCCCCCGGGAGTACCGTTTATTGAGCAGTTCTTC

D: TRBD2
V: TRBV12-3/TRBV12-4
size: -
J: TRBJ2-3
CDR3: CASTRDYHTQYF
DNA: TGTGCCAGCACCCGGGACTACCATACGCAGTATTTT

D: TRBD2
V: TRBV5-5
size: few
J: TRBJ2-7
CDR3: CASSLTLAGLYEQYF
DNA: TGTGCCAGCAGCTTGACTCTAGCGGGGCTATACGAGCAGTACTTC

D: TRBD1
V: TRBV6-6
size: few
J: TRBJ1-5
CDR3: CASTSPGQGNQPQHF
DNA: TGTGCCAGCACCAGCCCGGGACAGGGGAATCAGCCCCAGCATTTT

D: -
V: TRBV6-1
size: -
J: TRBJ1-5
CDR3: CASSDPLRSGDRQPQHF
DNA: TGTGCCAGCAGTGACCCGCTCCGGTCAGGGGACCGTCAGCCCCAGCATTTT

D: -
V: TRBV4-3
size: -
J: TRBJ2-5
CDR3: CASSQLGSQETQYF
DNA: TGCGCCAGCAGCCAACTGGGCAGTCAAGAGACCCAGTACTTC

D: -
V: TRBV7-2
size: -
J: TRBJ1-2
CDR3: CASSLEGLGYGYTF
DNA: TGTGCCAGCAGCTTAGAGGGACTCGGTTATGGCTACACCTTC

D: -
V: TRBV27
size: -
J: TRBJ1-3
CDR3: CASSLQGLGNTIYF
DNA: TGTGCCAGCAGCCTTCAGGGGTTAGGAAACACCATATATTTT

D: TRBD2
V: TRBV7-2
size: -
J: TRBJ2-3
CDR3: CASNVLTQRGGTDTQYF
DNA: TGTGCCAGCAACGTACTGACCCAGCGGGGGGGCACAGATACGCAGTATTTT

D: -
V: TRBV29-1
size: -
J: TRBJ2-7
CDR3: CSVVTGFYEQYF
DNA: TGCAGCGTTGTAACCGGTTTCTACGAGCAGTACTTC